These T cell receptor beta chains were read from a single sample in a study of blood T cell repertoires in COVID-19. Generated by immunoSEQ multiplex PCR, the TCRdb table keeps only in-frame clones and is missing some. This sample has fewer than 35,000 clones, with 90% found just once. The sample was peripheral blood. The receptors derive from a man in his 60s with active COVID-19. The CDR3 runs from the conserved cysteine through the conserved F or W. Fields, in order: J gene, V gene, clone size, D gene, CDR3 protein, CDR3 DNA. A D gene is named only where the DNA matches it firmly. Rows may omit the clone size; those that give it use once, few, many or a size class.

j_call: TRBJ2-7
v_call: TRBV4-2
clone_size: .
d_call: .
cdr3_aa: CASSGGSSLEQYF
cdr3_nt: TGTGCCAGCAGCGGGGGCTCCTCGCTTGAGCAGTACTTC

j_call: TRBJ1-2
v_call: TRBV28
clone_size: .
d_call: TRBD1
cdr3_aa: CASSPSTGVHGYTF
cdr3_nt: TGTGCCAGCAGTCCCTCGACAGGGGTACATGGCTACACCTTC

j_call: TRBJ2-4
v_call: TRBV28
clone_size: .
d_call: .
cdr3_aa: CASRTDFRRRTAKNIQYF
cdr3_nt: TGTGCCAGCAGAACGGACTTCCGACGGAGGACAGCCAAAAACATTCAGTACTTC

j_call: TRBJ1-6
v_call: TRBV28
clone_size: .
d_call: TRBD1
cdr3_aa: CASSGSGTGVLGGSPLHF
cdr3_nt: TGTGCCAGCAGTGGATCCGGGACAGGGGTTCTAGGGGGTTCACCCCTCCACTTT

j_call: TRBJ2-5
v_call: TRBV18
clone_size: .
d_call: .
cdr3_aa: CASSPSGETQYF
cdr3_nt: TGTGCCAGCTCACCTTCGGGGGAGACCCAGTACTTC

j_call: TRBJ1-1
v_call: TRBV6-5
clone_size: .
d_call: .
cdr3_aa: CASRAGEAPTEAFF
cdr3_nt: TGTGCCAGCAGGGCGGGGGAAGCCCCCACTGAAGCTTTCTTT

j_call: TRBJ2-1
v_call: TRBV9
clone_size: once
d_call: TRBD1
cdr3_aa: CASSRDRGEQFF
cdr3_nt: TGTGCCAGCAGCCGGGACAGGGGGGAGCAGTTCTTC

j_call: TRBJ2-5
v_call: TRBV5-8
clone_size: .
d_call: TRBD2
cdr3_aa: CASSLASGGAQTQYF
cdr3_nt: TGTGCCAGCAGCTTGGCAAGCGGGGGGGCCCAGACCCAGTACTTC

j_call: TRBJ2-4
v_call: TRBV7-6
clone_size: .
d_call: .
cdr3_aa: CASSLVGGNIQYF
cdr3_nt: TGTGCCAGCAGCTTAGTAGGGGGAAACATTCAGTACTTC

j_call: TRBJ1-2
v_call: TRBV5-1
clone_size: .
d_call: .
cdr3_aa: CASSPTISSYGYTF
cdr3_nt: TGCGCCAGCAGCCCCACGATAAGTAGCTATGGCTACACCTTC

j_call: TRBJ1-2
v_call: TRBV21-1
clone_size: .
d_call: .
cdr3_aa: CASSKTTGEQDYGYTF
cdr3_nt: TGTGCCAGCAGCAAAACCACAGGCGAACAGGACTATGGCTACACCTTC

j_call: TRBJ1-3
v_call: TRBV28
clone_size: .
d_call: .
cdr3_aa: CASSLYGRAGNTIYF
cdr3_nt: TGTGCCAGCAGTTTATACGGGCGGGCTGGAAACACCATATATTTT

j_call: TRBJ2-1
v_call: TRBV24-1
clone_size: .
d_call: .
cdr3_aa: CATSDFGSSYNEQFF
cdr3_nt: TGTGCCACCAGTGATTTCGGGAGTTCCTACAATGAGCAGTTCTTC

j_call: TRBJ1-2
v_call: TRBV27
clone_size: .
d_call: TRBD1
cdr3_aa: CASMGQNNYGYTF
cdr3_nt: TGTGCCAGCATGGGACAGAATAACTATGGCTACACCTTC

j_call: TRBJ2-1
v_call: TRBV21-1
clone_size: .
d_call: .
cdr3_aa: CASSRQQGSHYNEQFF
cdr3_nt: TGTGCCAGCAGCAGGCAACAGGGGTCCCATTACAATGAGCAGTTCTTC

j_call: TRBJ1-1
v_call: TRBV6-2/TRBV6-3
clone_size: .
d_call: .
cdr3_aa: CASSNPVTEAFF
cdr3_nt: TGTGCCAGCAGTAATCCAGTCACTGAAGCTTTCTTT

j_call: TRBJ2-5
v_call: TRBV24-1
clone_size: .
d_call: .
cdr3_aa: CATSMGGGRETQYF
cdr3_nt: TGTGCCACCAGTATGGGGGGGGGCAGAGAGACCCAGTACTTC

j_call: TRBJ2-7
v_call: TRBV9
clone_size: .
d_call: .
cdr3_aa: CASSSRGDLTYEQYF
cdr3_nt: TGTGCCAGCAGCTCACGCGGGGACTTGACCTACGAGCAGTACTTC

j_call: TRBJ1-6
v_call: TRBV13
clone_size: .
d_call: .
cdr3_aa: CASSLDSINSPLHF
cdr3_nt: TGTGCCAGCAGCTTGGACAGTATCAATTCACCCCTCCACTTT

j_call: TRBJ1-4
v_call: TRBV19
clone_size: .
d_call: .
cdr3_aa: CASSLSTAFEEKLFF
cdr3_nt: TGTGCCAGTAGCCTCTCGACAGCCTTTGAGGAAAAACTGTTTTTT

j_call: TRBJ2-5
v_call: TRBV2
clone_size: .
d_call: .
cdr3_aa: CASSDKASSRETQYF
cdr3_nt: TGTGCCAGCAGTGATAAGGCTAGCAGCAGAGAGACCCAGTACTTC

j_call: TRBJ2-3
v_call: TRBV4-2
clone_size: .
d_call: TRBD2
cdr3_aa: CASSQEIAGGSWDTQYF
cdr3_nt: TGTGCCAGCAGCCAAGAGATAGCGGGGGGCAGTTGGGATACGCAGTATTTT

j_call: TRBJ2-1
v_call: TRBV7-2
clone_size: .
d_call: .
cdr3_aa: CASSLTLAPSGEQFF
cdr3_nt: TGTGCCAGCAGCTTAACGTTGGCTCCATCGGGGGAGCAGTTCTTC

j_call: TRBJ2-7
v_call: TRBV20-1
clone_size: .
d_call: .
cdr3_aa: CSALHGGQYF
cdr3_nt: TGCAGTGCACTCCACGGGGGGCAGTACTTC